Shown below are 31 T cell receptor beta chains from a single sample sequenced in a study of immune cell composition in non-small cell lung cancer. Sequencing used immunoSEQ multiplex PCR; TCRdb keeps in-frame clones, though not all of them. This table has under 7,000 clones, around 75% appearing once. The source material was lung tumor tissue. Every receptor here comes from a human donor with non-small cell lung cancer.

The rearrangement links TRBV7-9 to TRBJ2-5, with a possible D match to TRBD2 (5 bases). V lost 7 bases to trimming and J lost 4 bases, with 22 bases between them. The CDR3 loop spans 16 amino acids. Germline values: CDR1 SEHNR, CDR2 FQNEAQ (reference sequence). The CDR3: CASTPGRVFGVETQYF. Written as DNA, the CDR3 is TGTGCCAGCACCCCGGGTCGGGTGTTCGGGGTAGAGACCCAGTACTTC.

This clone occurred once. The chain couples TRBV6-1 to TRBJ2-7, with no clear D. The CDR3 totals 14 residues. V lost 4 bases and J lost 1, with 11 bases in between. Per germline, CDR1 MNHNS and CDR2 SASEGT. CDR3 coding DNA: TGTGCCAGCAGTGTCAACTTCCCGTCCTACGAGCAGTACTTC. As protein: CASSVNFPSYEQYF.

The chain is built from TRBV7-6 and TRBJ2-7, with 10 bases lining up with TRBD1. The CDR3 runs to 14 residues. V was pared by 5 bases and J by 5 bases, with 6 bases of the junction left unmatched. Germline V lookup: CDR1 SGHVS, CDR2 FNYEAQ. This CDR3 reads CASSLRTGGDEQYF. DNA of the CDR3: TGTGCCAGCAGCCTACGGACAGGGGGGGACGAGCAGTACTTC. Drawing the rest from reference TRBV7-6 and TRBJ2-7, the complete variable domain is GAGVSQSPRYKVTKRGQDVALRCDPISGHVSLYWYRQALGQGPEFLTYFNYEAQQDKSGLPNDRFSAERPEGSISTLTIQRTEQRDSAMYRCASSLRTGGDEQYFGPGTRLTVT.

This clone was counted a few times. The chain recombines TRBV5-5 with TRBJ2-2, with D perhaps matching TRBD1 (6 bases). The CDR3 loop spans 15 amino acids. Trimming took off 4 bases at V and 0 bases at J, with 10 bases between the two ends. Germline V gene sequence: CDR1 SGHKS, CDR2 YYEKEE (reference sequence). The CDR3 region has the DNA TGTGCCAGCAGCCCGACAGGAGCGAACACCGGGGAGCTGTTTTTT. It specifies CASSPTGANTGELFF.

This rearrangement joins TRBV7-8 to TRBJ1-5, with 7 bases that match TRBD1. From germline, CDR1 is SGHVS and CDR2 FQNEAQ. The CDR3 loop spans 17 amino acids. J lost 5 bases, V lost 1 base, and 11 bases had no gene match. This CDR3 is CASSLGTGASDYQPQHF. As DNA, the CDR3 is TGTGCCAGCAGCTTAGGAACAGGGGCCTCGGATTATCAGCCCCAGCATTTT. The variable domain in full, with the rest retrieved from reference TRBV7-8 and TRBJ1-5, is GAGVSQSPRYKVAKRGQDVALRCDPISGHVSLFWYQQALGQGPEFLTYFQNEAQLDKSGLPSDRFFAERPEGSVSTLKIQRTQQEDSAVYLCASSLGTGASDYQPQHFGDGTRLSIL.

J is TRBJ2-1 and V is TRBV10-2, with 8 bases identical to TRBD1. V trimming: 7 bases; J trimming: 2 bases; junction bases outside the gene matches: 7. The length of the CDR3 is 15 residues. Germline CDR1 and CDR2: WSHSY and SAAADI. The CDR3: CASNQGQVPYNEQFF. CDR3 coding DNA: TGCGCCAGCAACCAGGGACAGGTACCCTACAATGAGCAGTTCTTC.

The V call is TRBV2, the J call TRBJ2-3; 8 bases are a match to TRBD1. J lost 4 bases, V lost 5 bases, and 8 bases had no gene match. From germline, CDR1 is SNHLY and CDR2 FYNNEI. The CDR3 covers 15 residues. CDR3 nucleotides: TGTGCCAGCAGTAGGGTCGGGACAGGCCCAGATACGCAGTATTTT. This sequence encodes CASSRVGTGPDTQYF. The full variable domain, completed using reference TRBV2 and TRBJ2-3, is EPEVTQTPSHQVTQMGQEVILRCVPISNHLYFYWYRQILGQKVEFLVSFYNNEISEKSEIFDDQFSVERPDGSNFTLKIRSTKLEDSAMYFCASSRVGTGPDTQYFGPGTRLTVL.

The chain employs TRBV2 and TRBJ1-2, with TRBD1 matching 10 bases. CDR1 and CDR2 (germline): SNHLY, FYNNEI. This CDR3 comprises 16 residues. The ends lost 6 bases at V and 8 bases at J; junction bases unmatched: 15. The CDR3: CASRRPGTGDLWGYTF. The CDR3 DNA reads as TGTGCCAGCAGGAGACCCGGGACAGGGGACCTCTGGGGCTACACCTTC.

The V call is TRBV7-8, the J call TRBJ2-7; 9 nucleotides match TRBD2. CDR3 size: 16 residues. The germline CDR1 and CDR2 sequences are SGHVS and FQNEAQ. The V and J ends lost 1 base and 2 bases, in that order; junction bases with no gene match: 6. The CDR3 nucleotides are TGTGCCAGCAGCTTAGTTTTAGCGGGAGCCACCTACGAGCAGTACTTC. It encodes CASSLVLAGATYEQYF.

The V gene is TRBV28, the J gene TRBJ1-1; the match to TRBD1 covers 7 bases. The CDR3 spans 14 residues. Germline values: CDR1 MDHEN, CDR2 SYDVKM. J lost 5 bases, V lost 5 bases, and 8 bases had no gene match. CDR3 loop: CASSRQGLGTEAFF. The DNA for the CDR3 is TGTGCCAGCAGTCGACAGGGTTTGGGAACTGAAGCTTTCTTT.

The chain combines TRBV4-2 with TRBJ1-2; 12 positions match TRBD1. V lost 4 bases, J lost 8 bases, and 11 bases stayed unmatched. Germline-derived CDR1 and CDR2 are LGHNA and YNFKEQ. The CDR3 spans 16 residues. The DNA for the CDR3 is TGTGCCAGCAGCCTGGGACAGGGGGCTGATTTATACGGCTACACCTTC. Its translation is CASSLGQGADLYGYTF.

V usage is TRBV19 and J usage is TRBJ2-2; no reliable D call. V shed 6 bases and J shed 2 bases, with 7 bases lying between them. The CDR3 consists of 13 residues. Germline CDR1 LNHDA, CDR2 SQIVND (reference sequence). CDR3 DNA sequence: TGTGCCAGTAGCGACACTAACACCGGGGAGCTGTTTTTT. It encodes CASSDTNTGELFF.

The V gene is TRBV25-1, the J gene TRBJ2-5; no clear D gene. The CDR3 consists of 14 residues. Germline V gene data show CDR1 as MGHDK and CDR2 as SYGVNS. The V end was cut by 3 bases, the J end by 1 base, with 9 bases between. The chain's CDR3 is CASSERGFQETQYF. CDR3 DNA sequence: TGTGCCAGCAGTGAGCGTGGTTTCCAAGAGACCCAGTACTTC. The whole variable domain, remainder taken from reference TRBV25-1 and TRBJ2-5, is EADIYQTPRYLVIGTGKKITLECSQTMGHDKMYWYQQDPGMELHLIHYSYGVNSTEKGDLSSESTVSRIRTEHFPLTLESARPSHTSQYLCASSERGFQETQYFGPGTRLLVL.

The chain recombines TRBV6-6 with TRBJ2-2, with D unclear. In germline, CDR1 is MNHNY, CDR2 SVGAGI (reference sequence). V lost 5 bases, J lost 4 bases, and 8 bases lay in between. The CDR3 spans 13 residues. CDR3 coding DNA: TGTGCCAGCAGTATAAATCCCACCGGGGAGCTGTTTTTT. Its protein is CASSINPTGELFF.

Only a few counts were recorded for this clone. This sequence joins TRBV5-6 and TRBJ1-5; no reliable D call. CDR3 length: 16 residues. From germline, CDR1 is SGHDT and CDR2 YYEEEE. The V gene lost 3 bases and the J gene lost 1 base, with 14 bases spanning the gap. CDR3 sequence: CASSSGPGFSNQPQHF. The CDR3 DNA reads TGTGCCAGCAGCTCGGGCCCGGGGTTCAGCAATCAGCCCCAGCATTTT. Full variable domain (outside the CDR3, taken from reference TRBV5-6 and TRBJ1-5): DAGVTQSPTHLIKTRGQQVTLRCSPKSGHDTVSWYQQALGQGPQFIFQYYEEEERQRGNFPDRFSGHQFPNYSSELNVNALLLGDSALYLCASSSGPGFSNQPQHFGDGTRLSIL.

This clone has a single count. The chain uses TRBV5-5 and TRBJ2-5; TRBD2 agrees at 10 bases. In germline, CDR1 is SGHKS, CDR2 YYEKEE (reference sequence). Losses at the gene ends were 2 bases for V and 2 bases for J; bases not matched to a gene: 9. The CDR3 is 17 amino acids. Written as DNA, the CDR3 is TGTGCCAGCAGCTTCAGCCAGCGGGGGGGCTGGCAAGAGACCCAGTACTTC. Translated: CASSFSQRGGWQETQYF.

The rearrangement uses TRBV7-2 and TRBJ2-5, with D perhaps TRBD2 (6 bases). V lost 1 base and J 5 bases, leaving 14 bases between the germline ends. Germline V CDR1 and CDR2: SGHTA, FQGNSA. CDR3 size: 15 residues. CDR3 coding DNA: TGTGCCAGCAGCTTAGTGCGGGGCGAGGGGGAGACCCAGTACTTC. This gives the protein CASSLVRGEGETQYF.

The chain uses TRBV9 and TRBJ2-1; D unresolved. V lost 0 bases, J lost 7 bases, and 8 bases lay in between. Germline V gene data show CDR1 as SGDLS and CDR2 as YYNGEE. The CDR3 consists of 13 residues. The CDR3: CASSVAGGNEQFF. CDR3 nucleotides: TGTGCCAGCAGCGTAGCGGGTGGTAATGAGCAGTTCTTC. Full variable domain (rest looked up from reference TRBV9 and TRBJ2-1): DSGVTQTPKHLITATGQRVTLRCSPRSGDLSVYWYQQSLDQGLQFLIQYYNGEERAKGNILERFSAQQFPDLHSELNLSSLELGDSALYFCASSVAGGNEQFFGPGTRLTVL.

This clone was counted only a few times. This sequence joins TRBV7-6 and TRBJ2-1; no definite D call. This CDR3 region has 15 residues. Germline CDR1 SGHVS, CDR2 FNYEAQ. The V gene lost 0 bases and the J gene lost 0 bases, with 6 bases spanning the gap. The CDR3 DNA reads as TGTGCCAGCAGCTTAGCCCATAGCTCCTACAATGAGCAGTTCTTC. Protein sequence: CASSLAHSSYNEQFF.

The chain couples TRBV7-2 to TRBJ2-5; 13 nucleotides agree with TRBD2. Germline-derived CDR1 and CDR2 are SGHTA and FQGNSA. The CDR3 spans 16 residues. V shed 1 base, J shed 2 bases, and the junction held 1 base outside the gene matches. CDR3 region: CASSLGLAGGQETQYF. CDR3 nucleotide sequence: TGTGCCAGCAGCTTAGGACTAGCGGGGGGTCAAGAGACCCAGTACTTC.

In its sample, this clone was seen once. The J gene is TRBJ1-2, the V gene TRBV4-2; possibly TRBD1 for D (6 bases). Germline assignment: CDR1 LGHNA and CDR2 YNFKEQ. The CDR3 is 16 residues long. Trimming shortened V by 4 bases and J by 1 base, and 16 bases separated the two germline ends. CDR3 in DNA: TGTGCCAGCAGCCCATCATCAGGGGTGGTTAACTATGGCTACACCTTC. Translation: CASSPSSGVVNYGYTF.

The chain is built from TRBV28 and TRBJ1-5; 8 bases line up with TRBD1. Germline V gene data show CDR1 as MDHEN and CDR2 as SYDVKM. Losses at the gene ends were 3 bases for V and 5 bases for J; bases not matched to a gene: 6. The CDR3 totals 15 residues. The CDR3 is CASSLDRDEDQPQHF. CDR3 sequence (DNA): TGTGCCAGCAGTTTGGACAGGGACGAGGATCAGCCCCAGCATTTT. The full variable domain, its missing parts supplied by reference TRBV28 and TRBJ1-5, is DVKVTQSSRYLVKRTGEKVFLECVQDMDHENMFWYRQDPGLGLRLIYFSYDVKMKEKGDIPEGYSVSREKKERFSLILESASTNQTSMYLCASSLDRDEDQPQHFGDGTRLSIL.

This clone is deemed medium-sized. The V call is TRBV25-1, the J call TRBJ1-1; D is unclear. Germline-derived CDR1 and CDR2 are MGHDK and SYGVNS. The CDR3 sequence is 11 residues long. Trimming left V 7 bases short and J 1 base short, with 4 bases between. In nucleotides, the CDR3 is TGTGCCAGCACGAGGAACACTGAAGCTTTCTTT. Its translation is CASTRNTEAFF.

This clone was detected a few times. The chain uses TRBV5-5 and TRBJ1-5; D is unclear. Germline CDR1 and CDR2: SGHKS and YYEKEE (reference sequence). The CDR3 length is 13 residues. V lost 4 bases, J lost 5 bases, and 10 bases lay in between. The CDR3 bases are TGTGCCAGCAGCCTCGGAGAGTATCAGCCCCAGCATTTT. This translates into CASSLGEYQPQHF.

This clone has only a few counts. This rearrangement joins TRBV18 to TRBJ1-1; D call uncertain. V was clipped by 4 bases and J by 1 base, with 7 bases between them. CDR3 length equals 13 residues. Germline V lookup: CDR1 KGHSH, CDR2 LQKENI. The CDR3 sequence: CASSQLGNTEAFF. The CDR3 bases are TGTGCCAGCTCACAGCTAGGGAACACTGAAGCTTTCTTT.

This clone was recorded a few times. The chain carries TRBV4-1 and TRBJ2-2, with 11 nucleotides matching TRBD1. Germline V gives CDR1 MGHRA, CDR2 YSYEKL. The CDR3 runs 17 residues. The junction had 4 bases not matched to a gene; V was cut back by 2 bases and J by 2 bases. The CDR3 nucleotides are TGCGCCAGCAGCCAACCGCGGACAGGGGGCAACACCGGGGAGCTGTTTTTT. This sequence encodes CASSQPRTGGNTGELFF.

The J gene is TRBJ1-4, the V gene TRBV5-1; D remains ambiguous. CDR3 length: 14 amino acids. Germline lookup yields CDR1 SGHRS and CDR2 YFSETQ. V gave up 4 bases and J gave up 6 bases, with 13 bases separating them. For the CDR3, the DNA is TGCGCCAGCAGCCTTGGGGAGAGAGATGAAAAACTGTTTTTT. Translation: CASSLGERDEKLFF.

J is TRBJ1-3 and V is TRBV7-2; maybe TRBD1 (5 bases). This CDR3 is 18 amino acids long. Trimming left V 1 base short and J 2 bases short, with 18 bases between. CDR1 is SGHTA, CDR2 FQGNSA, per germline. The CDR3 reads CASSLDGQGFNAGNTIYF. DNA of the CDR3: TGTGCCAGCAGCTTAGATGGGCAGGGTTTTAACGCTGGAAACACCATATATTTT.

As regards this clone: Other DNA variants within this sample encode the same CDR3. The V gene is TRBV10-3, the J gene TRBJ1-4; TRBD1 matches at 11 bases. The V gene end was trimmed by 6 bases and the J gene end by 6 bases; junction bases not matched to a gene: 3. This CDR3 contains 14 residues. Per the germline V gene, CDR1 is ENHRY and CDR2 is SYGVKD. The CDR3 here is CAISRDRGDEKLFF. As DNA, the CDR3 is TGTGCCATCAGCCGGGACAGGGGGGATGAAAAACTGTTTTTT.

This CDR3 is CASSVVGGQGISYEQYF. The CDR3 DNA is TGTGCCAGCAGCGTAGTAGGGGGACAGGGGATCTCCTACGAGCAGTACTTC. The chain employs TRBV9 and TRBJ2-7; 10 bases line up with TRBD1. CDR1 and CDR2 (germline): SGDLS, YYNGEE. V lost 0 bases, J lost 0 bases, and 6 bases stayed unmatched. This CDR3 region has 17 residues.

V and J are TRBV27 and TRBJ2-5, with D perhaps matching TRBD2 (7 bases). V was clipped by 4 bases and J by 1 base, with 22 bases between them. This CDR3 contains 18 residues. Germline V gene lookup returns CDR1 MNHEY and CDR2 SMNVEV (reference sequence). The CDR3 DNA reads TGTGCCAGCAGTTCCCAGAGGAGGGGGGGGAGGGGCCAAGAGACCCAGTACTTC. It codes for CASSSQRRGGRGQETQYF.